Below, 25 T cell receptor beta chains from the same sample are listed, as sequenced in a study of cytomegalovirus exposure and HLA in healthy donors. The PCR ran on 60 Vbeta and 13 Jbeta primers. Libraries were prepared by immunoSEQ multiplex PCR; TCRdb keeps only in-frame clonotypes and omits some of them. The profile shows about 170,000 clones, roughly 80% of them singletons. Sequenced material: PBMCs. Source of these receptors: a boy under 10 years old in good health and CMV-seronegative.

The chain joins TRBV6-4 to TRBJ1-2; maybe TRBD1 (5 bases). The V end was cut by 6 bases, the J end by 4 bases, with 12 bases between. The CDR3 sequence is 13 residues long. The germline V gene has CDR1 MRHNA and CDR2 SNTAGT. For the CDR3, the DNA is TGTGCCAGCAGCCACGACAGTTTCTATGGCTACACCTTC. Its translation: CASSHDSFYGYTF.

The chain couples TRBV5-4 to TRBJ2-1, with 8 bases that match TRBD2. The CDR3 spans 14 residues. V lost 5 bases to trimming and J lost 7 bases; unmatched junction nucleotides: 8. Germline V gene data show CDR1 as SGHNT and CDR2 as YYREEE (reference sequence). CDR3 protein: CASSKSGSRNEQFF. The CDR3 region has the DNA TGTGCCAGCAGTAAAAGCGGGAGCCGTAATGAGCAGTTCTTC. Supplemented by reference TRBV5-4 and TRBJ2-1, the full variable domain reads ETGVTQSPTHLIKTRGQQVTLRCSSQSGHNTVSWYQQALGQGPQFIFQYYREEENGRGNFPPRFSGLQFPNYSSELNVNALELDDSALYLCASSKSGSRNEQFFGPGTRLTVL.

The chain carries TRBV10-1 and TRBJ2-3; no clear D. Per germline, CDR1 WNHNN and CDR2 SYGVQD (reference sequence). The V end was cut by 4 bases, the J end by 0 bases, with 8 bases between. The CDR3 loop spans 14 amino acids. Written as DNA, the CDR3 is TGCGCCAGCAGTGGGTCTCTAAGCACAGATACGCAGTATTTT. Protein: CASSGSLSTDTQYF.

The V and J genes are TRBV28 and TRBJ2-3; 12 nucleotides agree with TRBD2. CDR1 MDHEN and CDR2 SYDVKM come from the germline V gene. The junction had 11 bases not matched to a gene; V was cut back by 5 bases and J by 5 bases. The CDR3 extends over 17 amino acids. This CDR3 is CASSPQGPLAGGDTQYF. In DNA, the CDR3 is TGTGCCAGCAGTCCCCAGGGGCCACTAGCGGGAGGAGATACGCAGTATTTT.

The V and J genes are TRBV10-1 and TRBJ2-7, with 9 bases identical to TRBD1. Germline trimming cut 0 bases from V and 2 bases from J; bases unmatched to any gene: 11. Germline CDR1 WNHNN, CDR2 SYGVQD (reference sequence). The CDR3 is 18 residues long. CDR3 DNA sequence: TGCGCCAGCAGTGAGTCGGGGACAGGGCCTCGGGGGACCTACGAGCAGTACTTC. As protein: CASSESGTGPRGTYEQYF.

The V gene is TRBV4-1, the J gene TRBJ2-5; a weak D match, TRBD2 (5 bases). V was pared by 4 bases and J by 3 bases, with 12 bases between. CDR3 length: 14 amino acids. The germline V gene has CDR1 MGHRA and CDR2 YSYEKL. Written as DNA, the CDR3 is TGCGCCAGCAGCCCGATAGGACTGGAAGAGACCCAGTACTTC. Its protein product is CASSPIGLEETQYF.

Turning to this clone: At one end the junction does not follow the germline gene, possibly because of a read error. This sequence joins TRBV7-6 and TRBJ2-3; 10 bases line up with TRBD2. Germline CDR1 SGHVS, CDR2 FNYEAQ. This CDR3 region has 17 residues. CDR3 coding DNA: TGTGCCGGCAGCTTAGCGCGGCTAGCGGGAGTGGGAGATACGCAGTATTTT. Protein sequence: CAGSLARLAGVGDTQYF.

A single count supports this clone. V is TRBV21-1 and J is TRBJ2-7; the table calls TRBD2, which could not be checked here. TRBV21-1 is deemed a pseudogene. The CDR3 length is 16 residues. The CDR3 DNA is TGTGCCAGCAGCCCCGTTTTGGCTAGCACACCCTACGAGCAGTACTTC. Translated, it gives CASSPVLASTPYEQYF.

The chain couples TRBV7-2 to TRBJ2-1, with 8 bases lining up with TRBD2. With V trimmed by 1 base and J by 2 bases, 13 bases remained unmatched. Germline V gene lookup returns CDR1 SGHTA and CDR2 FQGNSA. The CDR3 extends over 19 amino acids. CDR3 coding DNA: TGTGCCAGCAGCTTAGACCTGGGAGCGGGAGAGCTTCCCTACAATGAGCAGTTCTTC. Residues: CASSLDLGAGELPYNEQFF.

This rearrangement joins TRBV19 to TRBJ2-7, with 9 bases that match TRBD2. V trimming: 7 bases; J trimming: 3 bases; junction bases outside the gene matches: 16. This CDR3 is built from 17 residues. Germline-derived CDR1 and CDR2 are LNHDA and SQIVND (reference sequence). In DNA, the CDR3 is TGTGCCAGTACCGCCGGCTCACCGGGACTAGCCTTCTACGAGCAGTACTTC. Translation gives CASTAGSPGLAFYEQYF.

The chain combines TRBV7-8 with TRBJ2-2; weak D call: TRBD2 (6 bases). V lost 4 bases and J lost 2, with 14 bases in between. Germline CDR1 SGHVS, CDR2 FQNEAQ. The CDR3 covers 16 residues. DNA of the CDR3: TGTGCCAGCAGCTCAATTAGCGGCCTAAACACCGGGGAGCTGTTTTTT. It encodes CASSSISGLNTGELFF.

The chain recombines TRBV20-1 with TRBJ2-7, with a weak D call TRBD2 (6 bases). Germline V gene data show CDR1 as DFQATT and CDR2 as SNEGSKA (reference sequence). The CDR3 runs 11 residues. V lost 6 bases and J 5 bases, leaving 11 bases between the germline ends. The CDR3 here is CSALGGDEQYF. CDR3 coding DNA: TGCAGTGCCCTAGGAGGGGACGAGCAGTACTTC.

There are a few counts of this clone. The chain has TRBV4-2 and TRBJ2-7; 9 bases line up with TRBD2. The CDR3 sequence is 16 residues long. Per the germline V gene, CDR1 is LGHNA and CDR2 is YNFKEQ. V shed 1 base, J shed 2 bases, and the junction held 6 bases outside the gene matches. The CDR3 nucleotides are TGTGCCAGCAGCCAAGGTCTAGCGGGACTTACCTACGAGCAGTACTTC. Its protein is CASSQGLAGLTYEQYF.

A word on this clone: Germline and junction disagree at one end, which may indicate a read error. The CDR3 coding sequence is TGTGCCAGCAGGAGGACAGATAACTATGGCCACACCTTC. Encoded protein: CASRRTDNYGHTF. The chain links TRBV25-1 to TRBJ1-2; D may be TRBD1 (6 bases). Germline values: CDR1 MGHDK, CDR2 SYGVNS. This CDR3 has 13 residues.

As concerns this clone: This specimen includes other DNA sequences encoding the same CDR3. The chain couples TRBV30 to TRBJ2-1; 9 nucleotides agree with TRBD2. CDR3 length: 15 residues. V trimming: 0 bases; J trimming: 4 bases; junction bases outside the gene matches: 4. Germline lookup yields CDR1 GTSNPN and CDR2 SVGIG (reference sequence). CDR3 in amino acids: CAWSVLTSGYNEQFF. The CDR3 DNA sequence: TGTGCCTGGAGTGTACTGACTAGCGGATACAATGAGCAGTTCTTC.

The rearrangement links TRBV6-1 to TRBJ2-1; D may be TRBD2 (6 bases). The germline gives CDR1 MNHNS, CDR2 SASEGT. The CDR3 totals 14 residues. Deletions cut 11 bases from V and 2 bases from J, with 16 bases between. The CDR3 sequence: CACRDSSPYNEQFF. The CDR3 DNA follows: TGTGCCTGCCGGGACTCATCTCCCTACAATGAGCAGTTCTTC.

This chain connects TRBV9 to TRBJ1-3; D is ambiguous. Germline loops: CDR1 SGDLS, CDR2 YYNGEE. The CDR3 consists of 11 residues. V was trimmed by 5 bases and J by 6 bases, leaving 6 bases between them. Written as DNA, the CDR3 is TGTGCCAGCAGTAGACTAAACACCATATATTTT. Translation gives CASSRLNTIYF.

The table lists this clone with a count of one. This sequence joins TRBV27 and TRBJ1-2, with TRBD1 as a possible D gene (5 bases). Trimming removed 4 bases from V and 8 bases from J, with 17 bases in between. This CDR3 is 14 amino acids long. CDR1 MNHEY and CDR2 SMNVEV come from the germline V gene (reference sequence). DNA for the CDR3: TGTGCCAGCAGTTGGGGCCAGGGTGGATACGGCTACACCTTC. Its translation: CASSWGQGGYGYTF.

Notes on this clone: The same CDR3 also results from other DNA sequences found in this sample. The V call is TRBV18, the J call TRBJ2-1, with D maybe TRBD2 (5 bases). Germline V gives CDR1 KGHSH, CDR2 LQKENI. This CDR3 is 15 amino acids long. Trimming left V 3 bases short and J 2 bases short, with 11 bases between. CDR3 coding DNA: TGTGCCAGCTCACCCCCGGGGTTGACCTACAATGAGCAGTTCTTC. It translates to CASSPPGLTYNEQFF.

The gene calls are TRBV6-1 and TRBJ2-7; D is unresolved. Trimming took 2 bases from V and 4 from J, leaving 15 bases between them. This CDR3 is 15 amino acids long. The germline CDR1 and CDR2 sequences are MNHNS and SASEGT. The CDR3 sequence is CASSETGLVMYEQYF. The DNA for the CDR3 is TGTGCCAGCAGTGAAACGGGTCTAGTGATGTACGAGCAGTACTTC.

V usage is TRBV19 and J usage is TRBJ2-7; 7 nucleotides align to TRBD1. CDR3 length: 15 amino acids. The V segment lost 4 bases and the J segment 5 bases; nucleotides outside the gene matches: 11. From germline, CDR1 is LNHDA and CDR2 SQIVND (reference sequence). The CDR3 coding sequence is TGTGCCAGTAGTAGAGCGACAGGGAAAGAGAACGAGCAGTACTTC. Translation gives CASSRATGKENEQYF.

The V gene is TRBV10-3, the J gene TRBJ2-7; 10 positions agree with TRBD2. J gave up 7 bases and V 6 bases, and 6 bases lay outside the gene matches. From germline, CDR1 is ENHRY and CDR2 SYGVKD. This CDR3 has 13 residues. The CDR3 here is CAISDPGLAEQYF. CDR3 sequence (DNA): TGTGCCATCAGCGATCCGGGACTAGCGGAGCAGTACTTC.

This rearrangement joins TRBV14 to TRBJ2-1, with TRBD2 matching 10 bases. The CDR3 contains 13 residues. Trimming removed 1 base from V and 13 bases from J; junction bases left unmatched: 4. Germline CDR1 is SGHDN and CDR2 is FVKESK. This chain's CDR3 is CASSQASGGVQFF. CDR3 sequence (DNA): TGTGCCAGCAGCCAAGCGAGCGGGGGGGTCCAGTTCTTC.

In DNA form, the CDR3 reads TGTGCCAGCAGCCCAAAGCGGACAGGAAGCAATCAGCCCCAGCATTTT. It encodes CASSPKRTGSNQPQHF. This chain uses TRBV7-8 with TRBJ1-5; 7 bases align to TRBD1. CDR3 length equals 16 residues. CDR1 and CDR2 (germline): SGHVS, FQNEAQ. The junction had 8 bases not matched to a gene; V was cut back by 5 bases and J by 1 base.

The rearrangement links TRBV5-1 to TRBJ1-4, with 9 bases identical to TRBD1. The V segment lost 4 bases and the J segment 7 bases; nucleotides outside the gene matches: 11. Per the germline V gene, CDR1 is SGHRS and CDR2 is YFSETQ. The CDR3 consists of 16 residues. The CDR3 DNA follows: TGCGCCAGCAGCGGGATTCAACAGGGGGCCGGTGAAAAACTGTTTTTT. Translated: CASSGIQQGAGEKLFF.